Listed below are T cell receptor beta chains from one sample, sequenced in a study of early T cells in non-severe SARS-CoV-2 infection. TCRdb independently ran MiXCR on the 5' RACE reads; one entry per CDR3 protein. The sample carries roughly 27,000 distinct CDR3 sequences, more than 5% recorded once. The sample taken for sequencing was whole blood. The receptors shown here come from an adult who was a healthcare worker with PCR-confirmed SARS-CoV-2 infection or an uninfected control (not recorded which). Each CDR3 is given with its conserved first and last residue. The D gene is left open where the match is weak. Clone size, where shown, is once, few, many, or a class for clones that have expanded.

V gene: TRBV12-3/TRBV12-4
D gene: .
J gene: TRBJ2-5
clone size: many
CDR3 protein: CASRWTVAQETQYF

V gene: TRBV29-1
D gene: TRBD2
J gene: TRBJ2-3
clone size: many
CDR3 protein: CSFGTSGSRDTQYF

V gene: TRBV11-3
D gene: .
J gene: TRBJ1-1
clone size: many
CDR3 protein: CASSLGGNTEAFF

V gene: TRBV27
D gene: .
J gene: TRBJ1-2
clone size: .
CDR3 protein: CASSLSRQAGIFNYGYTF

V gene: TRBV20-1
D gene: .
J gene: TRBJ1-5
clone size: once
CDR3 protein: CSAGGAGQPQHF

V gene: TRBV7-2
D gene: .
J gene: TRBJ2-7
clone size: many
CDR3 protein: CASSAHSYEQYF

V gene: TRBV12-3/TRBV12-4
D gene: TRBD1
J gene: TRBJ2-7
clone size: few
CDR3 protein: CASMTETGYYEQYF

V gene: TRBV9
D gene: TRBD1
J gene: TRBJ2-1
clone size: many
CDR3 protein: CASSVDPGQSFYEQFF

V gene: TRBV5-1
D gene: .
J gene: TRBJ2-7
clone size: few
CDR3 protein: CASSLGKAYEQYF

V gene: TRBV27
D gene: TRBD1
J gene: TRBJ1-2
clone size: .
CDR3 protein: CASREGGRAYGYTF

V gene: TRBV18
D gene: .
J gene: TRBJ2-7
clone size: .
CDR3 protein: CASSSGPLYEQYF

V gene: TRBV30
D gene: .
J gene: TRBJ1-2
clone size: few
CDR3 protein: CAWSPAMGTRYGYTF

V gene: TRBV28
D gene: .
J gene: TRBJ2-3
clone size: many
CDR3 protein: CASSFAGGADTQYF

V gene: TRBV5-1
D gene: .
J gene: TRBJ1-2
clone size: many
CDR3 protein: CASSLYQGGKDGYTF

V gene: TRBV12-3/TRBV12-4
D gene: TRBD1
J gene: TRBJ1-6
clone size: many
CDR3 protein: CASSLTSTGGNSPLHF

V gene: TRBV11-2
D gene: TRBD1
J gene: TRBJ1-1
clone size: few
CDR3 protein: CASSSRGGRTEAFF

V gene: TRBV10-3
D gene: .
J gene: TRBJ2-3
clone size: .
CDR3 protein: CAIRQTASTDTQYF

V gene: TRBV9
D gene: .
J gene: TRBJ2-3
clone size: many
CDR3 protein: CASSVTSTDTQYF

V gene: TRBV5-1
D gene: .
J gene: TRBJ2-7
clone size: many
CDR3 protein: CASSLMMTGTGSYEQYF

V gene: TRBV24-1
D gene: .
J gene: TRBJ1-2
clone size: medium-sized
CDR3 protein: CATSDRTDNYGYTF

V gene: TRBV29-1
D gene: .
J gene: TRBJ2-5
clone size: few
CDR3 protein: CSVDLIWAQYF

V gene: TRBV18
D gene: TRBD1
J gene: TRBJ1-6
clone size: many
CDR3 protein: CASSLDRSHSPLHF

V gene: TRBV6-5
D gene: TRBD1
J gene: TRBJ1-4
clone size: many
CDR3 protein: CASGTGREKLFF

V gene: TRBV12-2
D gene: .
J gene: TRBJ2-7
clone size: many
CDR3 protein: CASRLVWGARLRTPRTSYEQYF

V gene: TRBV5-1
D gene: .
J gene: TRBJ2-7
clone size: few
CDR3 protein: CASSLAGTATYEQYF

V gene: TRBV13
D gene: TRBD2
J gene: TRBJ2-7
clone size: few
CDR3 protein: CASSNSRLAPSYEQYF

V gene: TRBV7-9
D gene: .
J gene: TRBJ1-1
clone size: many
CDR3 protein: CASTRNTEAFF

V gene: TRBV6-1
D gene: TRBD2
J gene: TRBJ2-1
clone size: many
CDR3 protein: CASRPGLGGKRNEQFF

V gene: TRBV20-1
D gene: .
J gene: TRBJ1-3
clone size: many
CDR3 protein: CSAIRGSGNTIYF

V gene: TRBV18
D gene: .
J gene: TRBJ2-5
clone size: many
CDR3 protein: CASSPGQQETQYF

V gene: TRBV24-1
D gene: TRBD1
J gene: TRBJ2-1
clone size: .
CDR3 protein: CATSDAGQVPTF

V gene: TRBV18
D gene: .
J gene: TRBJ2-5
clone size: many
CDR3 protein: CASSDSGQETQYF

V gene: TRBV20-1
D gene: TRBD2
J gene: TRBJ2-3
clone size: many
CDR3 protein: CSASEGRTSGNSDTQYF

V gene: TRBV4-3
D gene: .
J gene: TRBJ2-7
clone size: many
CDR3 protein: CASSPIGRAPMDEQYF

V gene: TRBV5-1
D gene: .
J gene: TRBJ1-5
clone size: many
CDR3 protein: CASSRQPGDQPQHF

V gene: TRBV6-6
D gene: TRBD1
J gene: TRBJ1-5
clone size: few
CDR3 protein: CASSFPRTGDWNQPQHF

V gene: TRBV5-1
D gene: .
J gene: TRBJ2-3
clone size: many
CDR3 protein: CASSLHTDTQYF

V gene: TRBV29-1
D gene: .
J gene: TRBJ2-2
clone size: many
CDR3 protein: CSAEKGGTGELFF

V gene: TRBV7-2
D gene: TRBD2
J gene: TRBJ2-7
clone size: .
CDR3 protein: CASSLAPSGGSYSYEQYF

V gene: TRBV4-1
D gene: TRBD1
J gene: TRBJ2-3
clone size: many
CDR3 protein: CASSHGQGAGDTQYF

V gene: TRBV2
D gene: TRBD2
J gene: TRBJ2-3
clone size: few
CDR3 protein: CASSERASGSNPDAQYF

V gene: TRBV12-3/TRBV12-4
D gene: .
J gene: TRBJ1-3
clone size: many
CDR3 protein: CASRPYSGNTIYF

V gene: TRBV5-8
D gene: TRBD2
J gene: TRBJ2-5
clone size: .
CDR3 protein: CASSRRRSGGASETQYF

V gene: TRBV5-4
D gene: TRBD1
J gene: TRBJ2-5
clone size: many
CDR3 protein: CASSLAGQGELGETQYF

V gene: TRBV29-1
D gene: .
J gene: TRBJ1-5
clone size: few
CDR3 protein: CSVVGDGDSNQPQHF